These 14 T cell receptor beta chains originate from one sample sequenced in a study of tissue T cells after allogeneic stem cell transplantation. Time point here: mouse harvest day 7 after allogeneic transplant. The graft held 10^6 splenic CD5+ T cells and 10^7 T-cell-depleted bone marrow cells. Sequenced by immunoSEQ multiplex PCR; TCRdb stores in-frame clones only, minus some. The table records approximately 2,200 clones, roughly 57% of them present only once. The sample was spleen. These receptors were obtained from a female BALB/c mouse given C57BL/6 T cells with graft-versus-host disease after an allogeneic hematopoietic cell transplant.

A note on this clone: The genes and germline here are from mouse. Read data end 1 residue before the CDR3 end; the end is taken from the germline J gene. The chain combines TRBV16 with TRBJ2-2; D not resolved. Germline V gene lookup returns CDR1 SGHSA and CDR2 FRNQAP. Trimming pared 5 bases from V and 0 bases from J, leaving 10 bases between. The CDR3 spans 15 residues. The CDR3 loop is CASSPREANTGQLYF. CDR3 DNA (partial): TGTGCAAGCAGCCCCCGGGAAGCAAACACCGGGCAGCTCTAC.

A remark on this clone: The gene symbols are mouse symbols. The read gets to within 1 residue of the CDR3 end, and the germline J gene fills in the rest. The chain uses TRBV3 and TRBJ1-3; 8 positions match TRBD1. CDR1 and CDR2 (germline): SNHLY, FYNGKV (reference sequence). The trim removed 3 bases at V and 4 bases at J, leaving 2 bases unmatched. This CDR3 has 14 amino acids. CDR3 DNA (partial): TGTGCCAGCAGCTTTGACAGGGGAGGAAATACGCTCTAT. Its translation is CASSFDRGGNTLY. The full CDR3 reads CASSFDRGGNTLYF.

The count of this clone is one. The genes and germline here are from mouse. The read gets to within 1 residue of the CDR3 end, and the germline J gene fills in the rest. The rearrangement joins TRBV15 to TRBJ2-7; 11 bases are a match to TRBD2. The CDR3 has 13 residues. Losses at the gene ends were 5 bases for V and 3 bases for J; bases not matched to a gene: 0. Germline CDR1 is SGHND and CDR2 is FRSKSL. CDR3 DNA, as far as it was read: TGTGCCAGCAGTGACTGGGGGGGCTATGAACAGTAC. This sequence encodes CASSDWGGYEQY. The whole CDR3 sequence is CASSDWGGYEQYF. Using reference TRBV15 and TRBJ2-7 for the parts outside the CDR3, the full variable domain is DAGVTQTPRHEVAEKGQTIILKCEPVSGHNDLFWYRQTKIQGLELLSYFRSKSLMEDGGAFKDRFKAEMLNSSFSTLKIQPTEPKDSAVYLCASSDWGGYEQYFGPGTRLTVL.

In the case of this clone: Genes here carry mouse names. The read terminates 1 residue ahead of where the CDR3 ends, so the germline J gene completes it. The gene calls are TRBV2 and TRBJ2-7; 9 bases are shared with TRBD1. This CDR3 contains 14 residues. Trimming cost V 2 bases and J 7 bases; bases outside gene matches: 6. Germline CDR1 is LGHNA and CDR2 is YSYQKL. The covered CDR3 bases are TGTGCCAGCAGCCAATCGGGACAGGGAGGCGAACAGTAC. Its protein is CASSQSGQGGEQY. The complete CDR3 sequence is CASSQSGQGGEQYF.

With respect to this clone: Genes here carry mouse names. CDR3 loop: CGAGSQNTLYF. The sequenced part of the CDR3 DNA is TGTGGTGCTGGAAGTCAAAACACCTTGTAC. The gene calls are TRBV20 and TRBJ2-4; D is uncertain. The read halts 1 residue ahead of the CDR3 end, with the missing end drawn from the germline J gene. Germline loops: CDR1 GFQATS, CDR2 STVNSAI. The CDR3 totals 11 residues. With 5 bases removed from V and 0 bases from J, the gap between germline ends came to 3 bases.

This clone was seen only a few times. Mouse names are used for the genes. Read sequence stops 1 residue before the CDR3 end, and the germline J gene provides the missing end. This sequence joins TRBV19 and TRBJ2-7; 7 bases are shared with TRBD2. This CDR3 contains 13 residues. V shed 6 bases and J 1 base; nucleotides not matched to a gene: 4. From germline, CDR1 is FNHDT and CDR2 SITEND (reference sequence). The CDR3 reads CASNSLGSYEQYF. The covered CDR3 bases are TGTGCCAGCAATTCACTGGGGTCCTATGAACAGTAC.

This clone is labeled as large. Gene and germline names: mouse. The missing CDR3 end, 1 residue past where the read stops, is filled in from the germline J gene. The chain has TRBV16 and TRBJ2-7; possible D gene TRBD2, 6 bases. Germline assignment: CDR1 SGHSA and CDR2 FRNQAP. The CDR3 totals 13 residues. The germline V and J ends were trimmed by 2 bases and 2 bases, with 7 bases remaining between them. CDR3 region: CASSLLGAYEQYF. The covered CDR3 bases are TGTGCAAGCAGCTTATTGGGGGCCTATGAACAGTAC.

This clone has more than one count but fewer than ten. These gene names are mouse names. The read halts 1 residue ahead of the CDR3 end, with the missing end drawn from the germline J gene. This sequence joins TRBV13-1 and TRBJ2-7; 10 bases are shared with TRBD1. The CDR3 extends over 15 amino acids. Germline lookup yields CDR1 NSHNY and CDR2 SYGAGN. Losses at the gene ends were 1 base for V and 2 bases for J; bases not matched to a gene: 3. The DNA read from the CDR3 is TGTGCCAGCAGTGATAGGGGACAGGGGACCTATGAACAGTAC. It translates to CASSDRGQGTYEQY. In full, the CDR3 is CASSDRGQGTYEQYF.

The sample holds a few counts of this clone. Gene names follow the mouse nomenclature. The read falls 1 residue short of the CDR3 end, and the missing part is taken from the germline J gene. V usage is TRBV29 and J usage is TRBJ2-4, with TRBD1 matching over 7 bases. The J segment lost 2 bases and the V segment lost 4 bases, leaving 3 bases of the junction unmatched. The CDR3 length is 14 residues. Germline CDR1 is MSHET and CDR2 is SYDVDS. Partial CDR3 DNA: TGTGCTAGCAGTTCACAGGGGTTTCAAAACACCTTGTAC. Translating gives CASSSQGFQNTLY. In full, the CDR3 reads CASSSQGFQNTLYF. Full variable domain (remainder filled in from reference TRBV29 and TRBJ2-4): DMKVTQMPRYLIKRMGENVLLECGQDMSHETMYWYRQDPGLGLQLIYISYDVDSNSEGDIPKGYRVSRKKREHFSLILDSAKTNQTSVYFCASSSQGFQNTLYFGAGTRLSVL.

With regard to this clone: Mouse names are used for the genes. The DNA ends 1 residue before the CDR3 does, and the rest of the CDR3 is filled in from the germline J gene. The chain uses TRBV26 and TRBJ2-7, with D tentatively TRBD2 (6 bases). The germline V gene encodes CDR1 KGHPV and CDR2 FQNQEV (reference sequence). The CDR3 contains 15 residues. Trimming took 0 bases from V and 0 from J, leaving 9 bases between them. The sequenced part of the CDR3 DNA is TGTGCCAGCAGTCTGTCTCTGGGGTCCTCCTATGAACAGTAC. Translation gives CASSLSLGSSYEQY. The entire CDR3 is CASSLSLGSSYEQYF.

Note on this clone: Mouse names are used for the genes. Read data end 1 residue before the CDR3 end; the end is taken from the germline J gene. The chain is built from TRBV31 and TRBJ2-3, with 13 bases matching TRBD2. CDR1 GKSSPN and CDR2 SITVG come from the germline V gene. Losses at the gene ends were 3 bases for V and 6 bases for J; bases not matched to a gene: 3. This CDR3 has 14 amino acids. The part of the CDR3 DNA that was read is TGTGCCTGGAGGGGACTGGGGGGGGGCGAAACGCTGTAT. Its protein product is CAWRGLGGGETLY. The complete CDR3 reads CAWRGLGGGETLYF.

As concerns this clone: Gene names are mouse gene names. Sequencing ends 1 residue short of the CDR3 end; the germline J gene provides the rest. V and J are TRBV15 and TRBJ2-4; D is perhaps TRBD1 or TRBD2 (5 bases each). This CDR3 has 13 residues. V lost 3 bases and J 1 base, leaving 5 bases between the germline ends. Germline V lookup: CDR1 SGHND, CDR2 FRSKSL. The CDR3 DNA, read in part, is TGTGCCAGCAGTTTGGGGGGTCAAAACACCTTGTAC. It translates to CASSLGGQNTLY. From start to end, the CDR3 is CASSLGGQNTLYF. The variable domain in full, with the rest retrieved from reference TRBV15 and TRBJ2-4, is DAGVTQTPRHEVAEKGQTIILKCEPVSGHNDLFWYRQTKIQGLELLSYFRSKSLMEDGGAFKDRFKAEMLNSSFSTLKIQPTEPKDSAVYLCASSLGGQNTLYFGAGTRLSVL.

A note on this clone: Mouse germline and gene names are used. The observed sequence ends 1 residue before the CDR3 terminus, with the missing tail filled in from the germline J gene. The rearrangement links TRBV12-1 to TRBJ2-1, with TRBD2 matching over 7 bases. Trimming removed 0 bases from V and 3 bases from J; junction bases left unmatched: 4. The CDR3 loop spans 15 amino acids. Looked up from germline, CDR1 is SGHSN and CDR2 is HYEKVE. The CDR3 protein is CASSLGGVGYAEQFF. The CDR3 DNA, read in part, is TGTGCCAGCTCTCTCGGGGGGGTAGGCTATGCTGAGCAGTTC.

This clone was seen only a few times. Mouse names are used for the genes. The read ends 1 residue early relative to the CDR3; the germline J gene fills the gap. V is TRBV1 and J is TRBJ2-3; TRBD2 agrees at 7 bases. With V trimmed by 3 bases and J by 0 bases, 3 bases remained unmatched. The CDR3 is 15 amino acids. Germline CDR1 reads NSQYPW; CDR2 reads LRSPGD (reference sequence). The covered CDR3 bases are TGCACCTGCAGTGCCGACTGGGCTAGTGCAGAAACGCTGTAT. This gives the protein CTCSADWASAETLY. From start to end, the CDR3 is CTCSADWASAETLYF.